The entry below describes one TCR beta chain. This entry comes from a study of blood T cell repertoires in COVID-19. About the research overall: Samples came from the United States, Italy and Spain, spanning acute and convalescent COVID-19.

The germline V gene encodes CDR1 SGHTA and CDR2 FQGNSA. The length of the CDR3 is 11 residues. Trimming removed 4 bases at V and 6 bases at J, with 4 bases between. The repertoire was sequenced with immunoSEQ multiplex PCR; TCRdb's copy has only in-frame clones and lacks some. The repertoire has nearly 200,000 clones, approximately 90% of them found once; the top ten carry roughly 6%. Sequencing was carried out using peripheral blood. The chain employs TRBV7-2 and TRBJ2-1; D gene unclear. The source is a middle-aged woman who had recovered from COVID-19. CDR3 sequence (DNA): TGTGCCAGCAGCTATCGCAATGAGCAGTTCTTC. Translating it yields CASSYRNEQFF.